This T cell receptor beta chain was captured by sequencing in a study of memory CD4+ T cells and cytomegalovirus serostatus. Study findings and constraints: Suggested: most of the CMV-linked TCR signature lies in CD4+ memory cells. About two fifths of the roughly 150 known CMV-associated TCRbeta sequences appeared in CD4+ memory.

The V gene's germline CDR1 is LGHNA and CDR2 YNFKEQ. The V and J ends lost 5 bases and 5 bases respectively, with 18 bases between them. The CDR3 covers 15 residues. Clones were sequenced by immunoSEQ multiplex PCR, and TCRdb holds only the in-frame ones, with some missing. The sample carries roughly 67,000 clones, about 75% recorded once. Single viable CD3+CD4+CD8-CD45RO+ cells were sorted as the memory CD4+ T cells. After thawing, CD4+ T cells were positively selected. As regards this clone: The antigen is undetermined.

This clonotype originated in an adult in good health and CMV-seropositive. Sequencing was performed on memory CD4+ T cells from blood. The chain employs TRBV4-2 and TRBJ2-5; D may be TRBD2 (7 bases). The CDR3 spells CASSVEGGGRETQYF. Here the CDR3 DNA reads TGTGCCAGCAGCGTAGAGGGGGGGGGCCGGGAGACCCAGTACTTC.